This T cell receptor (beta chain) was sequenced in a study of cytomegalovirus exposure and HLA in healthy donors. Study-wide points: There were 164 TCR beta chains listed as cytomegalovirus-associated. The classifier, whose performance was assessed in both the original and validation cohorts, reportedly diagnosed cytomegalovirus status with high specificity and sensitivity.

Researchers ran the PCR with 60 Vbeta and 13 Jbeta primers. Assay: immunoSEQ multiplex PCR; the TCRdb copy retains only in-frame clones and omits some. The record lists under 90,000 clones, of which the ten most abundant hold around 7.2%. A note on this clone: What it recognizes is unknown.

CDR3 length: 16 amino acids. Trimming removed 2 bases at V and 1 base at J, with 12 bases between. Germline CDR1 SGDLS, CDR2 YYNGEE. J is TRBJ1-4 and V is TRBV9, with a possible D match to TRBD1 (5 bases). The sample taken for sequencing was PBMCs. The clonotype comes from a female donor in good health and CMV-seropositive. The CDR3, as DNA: TGTGCCAGCAGCGTGGGGAGGGGAGGAACTAATGAAAAACTGTTTTTT. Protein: CASSVGRGGTNEKLFF.